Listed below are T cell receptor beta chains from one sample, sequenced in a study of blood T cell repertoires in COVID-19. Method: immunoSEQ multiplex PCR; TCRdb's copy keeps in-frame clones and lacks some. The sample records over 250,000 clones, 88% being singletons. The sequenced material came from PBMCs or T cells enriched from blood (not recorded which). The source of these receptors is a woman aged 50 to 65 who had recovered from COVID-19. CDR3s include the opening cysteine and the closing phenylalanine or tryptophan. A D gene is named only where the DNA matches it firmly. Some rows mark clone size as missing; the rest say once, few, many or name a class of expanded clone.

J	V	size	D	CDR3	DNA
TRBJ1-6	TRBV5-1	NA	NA	CASSFLNSPLHF	TGCGCCAGCAGCTTCTTGAATTCACCCCTCCACTTT
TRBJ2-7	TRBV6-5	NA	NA	CASRGSSYEQYF	TGTGCCAGCAGAGGGAGCTCCTACGAGCAGTACTTC
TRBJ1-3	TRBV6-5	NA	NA	CATFSMLRNTIYF	TGTGCCACCTTCAGTATGCTCCGAAACACCATATATTTT
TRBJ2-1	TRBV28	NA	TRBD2	CASSFFSGKQFF	TGTGCCAGCAGTTTTTTCAGCGGGAAGCAGTTCTTC
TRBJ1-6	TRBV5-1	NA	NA	CASSLFGQNNSPLHF	TGCGCCAGCAGCTTGTTTGGACAAAATAATTCACCCCTCCACTTT
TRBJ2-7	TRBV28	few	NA	CASTKIGQITSSYEQYF	TGTGCCAGCACCAAGATCGGACAGATTACTAGCTCCTACGAGCAGTACTTC
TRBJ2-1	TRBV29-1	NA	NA	CSVGFEGWEQFF	TGCAGCGTTGGATTTGAGGGTTGGGAGCAGTTCTTC
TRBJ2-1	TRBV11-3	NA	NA	CASSLDRQVNYNEQFF	TGTGCCAGCAGCTTAGATCGGCAGGTGAACTACAATGAGCAGTTCTTC
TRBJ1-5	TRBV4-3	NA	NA	CASSQDLADSFSNQPQHF	TGCGCCAGCAGCCAAGATCTTGCGGACAGCTTTAGCAATCAGCCCCAGCATTTT
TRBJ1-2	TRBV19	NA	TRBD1	CASSNYRGNYGYTF	TGTGCCAGTAGTAACTACAGGGGAAACTATGGCTACACCTTC
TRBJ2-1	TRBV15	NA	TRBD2	CATSRDRLAGVNEQFF	TGTGCCACCAGCAGAGATCGACTAGCGGGAGTCAATGAGCAGTTCTTC
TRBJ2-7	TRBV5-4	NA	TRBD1	CASSLSGGQAREQYF	TGTGCCAGCAGCTTGAGTGGGGGACAGGCTCGTGAGCAGTACTTC
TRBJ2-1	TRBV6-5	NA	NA	CASSYSIRVVFNEQFF	TGTGCCAGCAGTTACTCGATCAGGGTAGTTTTCAATGAGCAGTTCTTC
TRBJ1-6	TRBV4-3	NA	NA	CASTLGEHSPLHF	TGCGCCAGCACACTGGGAGAACATTCACCCCTCCACTTT
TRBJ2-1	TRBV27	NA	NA	CASSPLGVTYNEQFF	TGTGCCAGCAGTCCCCTCGGGGTAACGTACAATGAGCAGTTCTTC
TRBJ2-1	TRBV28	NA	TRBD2	CASTPQLGLAGDNEQFF	TGTGCCAGCACCCCCCAGTTGGGCCTAGCGGGAGATAATGAGCAGTTCTTC
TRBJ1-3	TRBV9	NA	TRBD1	CASSVGSPRRTGGNTIYF	TGTGCCAGCAGCGTAGGGTCCCCACGACGGACAGGGGGAAACACCATATATTTT
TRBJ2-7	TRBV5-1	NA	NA	CASSLATSFNEQYF	TGCGCCAGCAGCTTGGCCACTAGCTTCAACGAGCAGTACTTC
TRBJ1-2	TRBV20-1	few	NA	CSARNSYGYTF	TGCAGTGCTAGAAATAGCTATGGCTACACCTTC
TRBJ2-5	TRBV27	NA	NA	CASSLSWRAGETQYF	TGTGCCAGCAGTTTATCGTGGAGGGCAGGAGAGACCCAGTACTTC
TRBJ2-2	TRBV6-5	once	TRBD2	CASSSWTSGNTGELFF	TGTGCCAGCAGTTCTTGGACTAGCGGGAACACCGGGGAGCTGTTTTTT
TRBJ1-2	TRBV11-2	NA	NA	CASSRGYGYTF	TGTGCCAGCAGCAGGGGCTATGGCTACACCTTC
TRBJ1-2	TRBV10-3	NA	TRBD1	CAISEGTANYGYTF	TGTGCCATCAGTGAGGGGACAGCAAACTATGGCTACACCTTC
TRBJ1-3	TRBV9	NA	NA	CASSGELSSGNTIYF	TGTGCCAGCAGCGGTGAGCTAAGCTCTGGAAACACCATATATTTT
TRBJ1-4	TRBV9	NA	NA	CASSVGVSRVNEKLFF	TGTGCCAGCAGCGTAGGTGTATCGAGGGTCAATGAAAAACTGTTTTTT
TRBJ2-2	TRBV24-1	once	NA	CATSSRAWTGELFF	TGTGCCACCAGTTCAAGAGCCTGGACCGGGGAGCTGTTTTTT
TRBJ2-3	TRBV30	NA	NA	CAWNKGGEDTQYF	TGTGCCTGGAATAAGGGGGGGGAGGATACGCAGTATTTT
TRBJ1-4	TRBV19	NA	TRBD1	CASSLDGIVQGEKLFF	TGTGCCAGTAGTCTTGACGGGATTGTACAGGGGGAAAAACTGTTTTTT
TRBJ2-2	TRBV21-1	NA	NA	CASSKLANTGELFF	TGTGCCAGCAGCAAGCTAGCGAACACCGGGGAGCTGTTTTTT
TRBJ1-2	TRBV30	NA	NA	CAWSVSRDIGYTF	TGTGCCTGGAGTGTAAGCCGGGACATAGGCTACACCTTC
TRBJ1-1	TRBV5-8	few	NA	CASSPFGGWMNTEAFF	TGTGCCAGCAGTCCTTTTGGCGGGTGGATGAACACTGAAGCTTTCTTT
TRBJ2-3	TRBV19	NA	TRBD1	CASSPKQGTDTQYF	TGTGCCAGTAGTCCAAAACAGGGGACAGATACGCAGTATTTT
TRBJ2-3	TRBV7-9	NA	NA	CASSLDLASSTDTQYF	TGTGCCAGCAGCTTAGATCTAGCGTCTAGCACAGATACGCAGTATTTT
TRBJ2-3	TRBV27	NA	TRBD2	CASSFRRTSGRQGGTDTQYF	TGTGCCAGCAGTTTCCGTAGGACTAGCGGGAGGCAGGGGGGCACAGATACGCAGTATTTT
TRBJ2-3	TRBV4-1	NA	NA	CASSQVTETTDTQYF	TGCGCCAGCAGCCAAGTAACAGAGACCACAGATACGCAGTATTTT
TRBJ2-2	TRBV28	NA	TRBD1	CASSPRDRATGELFF	TGTGCCAGCAGCCCCAGGGACAGGGCGACCGGGGAGCTGTTTTTT
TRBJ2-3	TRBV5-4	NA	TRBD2	CASSRGGLAGTTDTQYF	TGTGCCAGCAGCCGCGGGGGGCTAGCGGGAACCACAGATACGCAGTATTTT
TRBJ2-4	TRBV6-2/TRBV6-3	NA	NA	CASSQGGKNIQYF	TGTGCCAGCAGTCAGGGGGGCAAAAACATTCAGTACTTC
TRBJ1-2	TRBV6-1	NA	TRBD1	CASSEGVQGYRYGYTF	TGTGCCAGCAGTGAAGGGGTACAGGGGTATCGCTATGGCTACACCTTC
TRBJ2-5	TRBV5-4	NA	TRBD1	CASSPGQGAKETQYF	TGTGCCAGCAGCCCCGGACAGGGGGCTAAGGAGACCCAGTACTTC
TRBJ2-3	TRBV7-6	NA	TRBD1	CASSSRQGGHQDTQYF	TGTGCCAGCAGCTCAAGACAGGGGGGCCACCAAGATACGCAGTATTTT
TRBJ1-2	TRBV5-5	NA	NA	CASSFGYASGGYGYTF	TGTGCCAGCAGCTTTGGTTACGCTTCGGGGGGGTATGGCTACACCTTC
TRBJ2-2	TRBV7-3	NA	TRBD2	CASSIAGGNTGELFF	TGTGCCAGCAGTATAGCGGGAGGGAACACCGGGGAGCTGTTTTTT
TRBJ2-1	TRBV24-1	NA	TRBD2	CATSDPPGTSGANSFNEQFF	TGTGCCACCAGTGATCCCCCGGGGACTAGCGGGGCCAACAGCTTTAATGAGCAGTTCTTC
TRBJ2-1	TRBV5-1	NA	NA	CASSRGTESYNEQFF	TGCGCCAGCAGCCGGGGGACGGAATCCTACAATGAGCAGTTCTTC
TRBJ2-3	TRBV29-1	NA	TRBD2	CSELAGVTDTQYF	TGCAGCGAGCTAGCGGGAGTCACAGATACGCAGTATTTT
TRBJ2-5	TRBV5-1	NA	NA	CASSFDIQETQYF	TGCGCCAGCAGCTTTGACATACAAGAGACCCAGTACTTC